These 5 T cell receptor beta chains were sequenced from one sample in a study of T cells in Graves' hyperthyroidism and ophthalmopathy. TCR beta CDR3 regions were amplified from RNA. The TCR CDR3 was amplified in a first-round RT-PCR using the HTBI primer set. TCRdb redid the calling of the multiplex PCR reads with MiXCR, one entry per CDR3 protein. Counted here are about 550,000 distinct CDR3 sequences, around 20% occurring once; the ten biggest clones make up more than 20%. Sequencing was carried out using blood. Receptors originate from a young man with Graves' hyperthyroidism.

This clonotype came up many times. The rearrangement uses TRBV15 and TRBJ1-2; TRBD1 might be the D (6 bases). The CDR3 totals 17 residues. The germline V and J ends were trimmed by 2 bases and 4 bases, with 20 bases remaining between them. Germline V gene data show CDR1 as LNHNV and CDR2 as YYDKDF (reference sequence). The CDR3 DNA sequence: TGTGCCACCAGCAGAACTTACAGGGTGCGATTTTCCTATGGCTACACCTTC. Translating gives CATSRTYRVRFSYGYTF.

The chain employs TRBV6-1 and TRBJ2-7; 7 bases agree with TRBD1. Per the germline V gene, CDR1 is MNHNS and CDR2 is SASEGT. The ends lost 5 bases at V and 5 bases at J; junction bases unmatched: 12. The CDR3 extends over 15 amino acids. This CDR3 is CASSPPGTVKDEQYF. The CDR3 region has the DNA TGTGCCAGCAGTCCCCCCGGGACAGTCAAGGACGAGCAGTACTTC.

This clonotype was seen ten or more times. The chain links TRBV28 to TRBJ2-4; D gene ambiguous. The CDR3 consists of 15 residues. V shed 5 bases and J shed 0 bases, with 11 bases lying between them. Looked up from germline, CDR1 is MDHEN and CDR2 is SYDVKM. CDR3 in amino acids: CASSHYPLAKNIQYF. CDR3 bases: TGTGCCAGCAGTCACTATCCCCTAGCCAAAAACATTCAGTACTTC.

The table lists this clonotype with many counts. This sequence joins TRBV20-1 and TRBJ2-2, with D perhaps TRBD2 (5 bases). Deletions cut 3 bases from V and 5 bases from J, with 10 bases between. This CDR3 has 13 amino acids. Germline CDR1 and CDR2: DFQATT and SNEGSKA (reference sequence). The CDR3 loop is CSASQDLTGELFF. CDR3 coding DNA: TGCAGTGCTAGTCAGGACTTAACCGGGGAGCTGTTTTTT.

The chain links TRBV6-1 to TRBJ1-1, with D maybe TRBD1 (5 bases). The CDR3 loop spans 14 amino acids. V was pared by 0 bases and J by 10 bases, with 15 bases between. Germline CDR1 is MNHNS and CDR2 is SASEGT. CDR3 amino acids: CASSEALGRDPAFF. DNA of the CDR3: TGTGCCAGCAGTGAAGCCCTAGGGAGGGACCCAGCTTTCTTT.